Listed below are T cell receptor beta chains from one sample, sequenced in a study of cytomegalovirus exposure and HLA in healthy donors. Assay used: immunoSEQ multiplex PCR; TCRdb lists only in-frame clones, some missing. Of some 140,000 clones listed, approximately 80% are singletons. Sequencing was performed on PBMCs. The receptors were gathered from a man under 40 in good health and CMV-seropositive. The CDR3 runs from the conserved cysteine through the conserved F or W. The D gene is left open where the match is weak. Size tells how often a clone was seen (once, few, many) or the class of an expanded clone, and some rows leave it out.

abundance: .
j_gene: TRBJ2-2
v_gene: TRBV10-3
d_gene: .
CDR3nt: TGTGCCATCAGTGGGGGGACAAAGAACACCGGGGAGCTGTTTTTT
CDR3aa: CAISGGTKNTGELFF

abundance: .
j_gene: TRBJ1-4
v_gene: TRBV27
d_gene: TRBD1
CDR3nt: TGTGCCAGCAGTCCATCCGGGACAGGGGCTGAAAAACTGTTTTTT
CDR3aa: CASSPSGTGAEKLFF

abundance: .
j_gene: TRBJ1-1
v_gene: TRBV6-6
d_gene: .
CDR3nt: TGTGCCAGCGAGGAGAACACTGAAGCTTTCTTT
CDR3aa: CASEENTEAFF

abundance: .
j_gene: TRBJ2-5
v_gene: TRBV30
d_gene: TRBD1
CDR3nt: TGTGCCTGGAGTGTTATGACAGGGAAAGAGACCCAGTACTTC
CDR3aa: CAWSVMTGKETQYF

abundance: few
j_gene: TRBJ1-2
v_gene: TRBV5-5
d_gene: .
CDR3nt: TGTGCCAGCAGCCTTGCGGGGGCTTCTGCCTATGGCTACACCTTC
CDR3aa: CASSLAGASAYGYTF

abundance: .
j_gene: TRBJ1-2
v_gene: TRBV2
d_gene: .
CDR3nt: TGTGCCAGCAGTGCAGGGCCCCTACTCTATGGCTACACCTTC
CDR3aa: CASSAGPLLYGYTF

abundance: .
j_gene: TRBJ1-2
v_gene: TRBV28
d_gene: TRBD1
CDR3nt: TGTGCCAGCGGAGGGGGCTCAGGGTATGGCTACACCTTC
CDR3aa: CASGGGSGYGYTF

abundance: .
j_gene: TRBJ2-7
v_gene: TRBV5-1
d_gene: TRBD2
CDR3nt: TGCGCCAGCAGCTTTAGGCTAGCGGGAGAATATAGGTCCTACGAGCAGTACTTC
CDR3aa: CASSFRLAGEYRSYEQYF

abundance: .
j_gene: TRBJ1-2
v_gene: TRBV28
d_gene: TRBD1
CDR3nt: TGTGCCAGCAGGGACAGGAGATATGGCTACACCTTC
CDR3aa: CASRDRRYGYTF

abundance: .
j_gene: TRBJ2-3
v_gene: TRBV2
d_gene: TRBD2
CDR3nt: TGTGCCAGCAGCCAAGGACTAGCGGTAGACACGCAGTATTTT
CDR3aa: CASSQGLAVDTQYF

abundance: once
j_gene: TRBJ1-5
v_gene: TRBV18
d_gene: .
CDR3nt: TGTGCCAGCTCACCGACGGGAGGGAGCAATCAGCCCCAGCATTTT
CDR3aa: CASSPTGGSNQPQHF

abundance: .
j_gene: TRBJ1-3
v_gene: TRBV2
d_gene: .
CDR3nt: TGTGCCAGCAGGAACCCACTGAGGGGAAACACCATATATTTT
CDR3aa: CASRNPLRGNTIYF

abundance: .
j_gene: TRBJ2-7
v_gene: TRBV9
d_gene: .
CDR3nt: TGTGCCAGCAGCCAGGCTCAGTCGAGCCTCTCCTACGAGCAGTACTTC
CDR3aa: CASSQAQSSLSYEQYF

abundance: .
j_gene: TRBJ2-5
v_gene: TRBV5-1
d_gene: TRBD2
CDR3nt: TGCGCCAGCAGCCCCGGGACTAGCGGGGGGGAGACCCAGTACTTC
CDR3aa: CASSPGTSGGETQYF

abundance: .
j_gene: TRBJ2-1
v_gene: TRBV9
d_gene: .
CDR3nt: TGTGCCAGCAGCGTAGAATCAGGGTCCAATGAGCAGTTCTTC
CDR3aa: CASSVESGSNEQFF

abundance: .
j_gene: TRBJ1-5
v_gene: TRBV18
d_gene: .
CDR3nt: TGTGCCAGCTCCGCAGGACAGTCTAATCAGCCCCAGCATTTT
CDR3aa: CASSAGQSNQPQHF

abundance: .
j_gene: TRBJ2-7
v_gene: TRBV28
d_gene: .
CDR3nt: TGTGCCAGCAGTCTCCAACGGGGGGGGGACAGAGCCTACGAGCAGTACTTC
CDR3aa: CASSLQRGGDRAYEQYF

abundance: .
j_gene: TRBJ2-1
v_gene: TRBV28
d_gene: TRBD1
CDR3nt: TGTGCCAGCAACAATAGACAGGGGGCGGGTGAGCAGTTCTTC
CDR3aa: CASNNRQGAGEQFF

abundance: .
j_gene: TRBJ2-1
v_gene: TRBV7-9
d_gene: .
CDR3nt: TGTGCCAGCAGCTCGCACAGGCTTAGCTCCTACAATGAGCAGTTCTTC
CDR3aa: CASSSHRLSSYNEQFF

abundance: few
j_gene: TRBJ2-5
v_gene: TRBV18
d_gene: .
CDR3nt: TGTGCCAGCTCCCCGCAACAGGGATCGGAGACCCAGTACTTC
CDR3aa: CASSPQQGSETQYF

abundance: few
j_gene: TRBJ2-7
v_gene: TRBV28
d_gene: TRBD2
CDR3nt: TGTGCCAGCAGGATGACTAGCGGGAGCTTGTACGAGCAGTACTTC
CDR3aa: CASRMTSGSLYEQYF

abundance: few
j_gene: TRBJ2-1
v_gene: TRBV4-1
d_gene: TRBD2
CDR3nt: TGCGCCAGCGGTCTTGGGGGGAGCGGGGGGCTGGGGAATGAGCAGTTCTTC
CDR3aa: CASGLGGSGGLGNEQFF

abundance: .
j_gene: TRBJ2-3
v_gene: TRBV5-4
d_gene: TRBD2
CDR3nt: TGTGCCAGCAGCTTTGAAGCGGGAGCAACAGATACGCAGTATTTT
CDR3aa: CASSFEAGATDTQYF

abundance: .
j_gene: TRBJ2-5
v_gene: TRBV5-6
d_gene: TRBD2
CDR3nt: TGTGCCAGCAGCTTGGCGGGCGGGAGTGGGGAGACCCAGTACTTC
CDR3aa: CASSLAGGSGETQYF

abundance: .
j_gene: TRBJ2-1
v_gene: TRBV15
d_gene: TRBD2
CDR3nt: TGTGCCACCAGCAGTTCAGCGGGAGAATTCAATGAGCAGTTCTTC
CDR3aa: CATSSSAGEFNEQFF

abundance: few
j_gene: TRBJ2-7
v_gene: TRBV11-2
d_gene: .
CDR3nt: TGTGCCAGCAGACTAGTAGCGTCCTACGAGCAGTACTTC
CDR3aa: CASRLVASYEQYF